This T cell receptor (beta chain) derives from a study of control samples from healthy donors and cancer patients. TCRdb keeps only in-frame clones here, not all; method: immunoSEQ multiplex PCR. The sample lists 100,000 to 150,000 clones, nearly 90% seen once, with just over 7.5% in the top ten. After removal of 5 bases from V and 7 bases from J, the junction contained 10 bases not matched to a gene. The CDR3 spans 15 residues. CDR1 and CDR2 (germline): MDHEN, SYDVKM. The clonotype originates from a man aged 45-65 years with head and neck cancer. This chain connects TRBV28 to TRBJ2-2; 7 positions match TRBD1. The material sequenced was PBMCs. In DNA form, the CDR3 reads TGTGCCAGCAGTACGAGACAGGGATCATACGGGGAGCTGTTTTTT. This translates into CASSTRQGSYGELFF.